A selection of T cell receptor beta chains follows, all from one sample in a study of OX40 agonist ivuxolimab in advanced cancers. This table comes from immunoSEQ multiplex PCR, and its TCRdb copy is limited to in-frame clones, with some not included. The data show around 62,000 clones, around 80% seen once. The sample here was CD4+ or CD8+ T cells sorted from blood, taken in a trial of the OX40 agonist ivuxolimab. The receptor source for this set is an adult with an advanced solid tumor such as melanoma, head and neck, liver or kidney cancer. The CDR3 runs from the conserved cysteine through the conserved F or W. D genes are given only for firm matches. Expanded clones are given a class, and other clones once, few, many or no size at all.

V	J	D	size	CDR3	DNA
TRBV27	TRBJ1-1	.	.	CASSLSVLNTEAFF	TGTGCCAGCAGTTTATCAGTACTGAACACTGAAGCTTTCTTT
TRBV28	TRBJ1-3	.	.	CASSGGRGARNTIYF	TGTGCCAGCAGTGGGGGACGGGGGGCTAGGAACACCATATATTTT
TRBV2	TRBJ1-5	.	.	CASANEYSNQPQHF	TGTGCCAGCGCTAACGAGTATAGCAATCAGCCCCAGCATTTT
TRBV7-2	TRBJ2-7	.	.	CASSFPDREQYF	TGTGCCAGCAGCTTCCCGGACCGCGAGCAGTACTTC
TRBV25-1	TRBJ2-3	TRBD2	.	CASSPLWTSGRRDTQYF	TGTGCCAGCAGTCCGCTGTGGACTAGCGGGAGACGGGATACGCAGTATTTT
TRBV7-3	TRBJ1-1	.	once	CASSLSRTGTEAFF	TGTGCCAGCAGCTTAAGCAGAACGGGGACTGAAGCTTTCTTT
TRBV9	TRBJ1-1	TRBD1	once	CASSVDGTGFNTEAFF	TGTGCCAGCAGCGTAGACGGGACAGGGTTTAACACTGAAGCTTTCTTT
TRBV11-2	TRBJ2-3	.	.	CASSWGVRDGSRHTDTQYF	TGTGCCAGCAGCTGGGGGGTTAGGGATGGTAGCCGACACACAGATACGCAGTATTTT
TRBV9	TRBJ2-7	.	.	CASSVGQGREQYF	TGTGCCAGCAGCGTAGGTCAGGGCCGGGAGCAGTACTTC
TRBV28	TRBJ2-7	.	.	CASSLSMGRTGVFEQYF	TGTGCCAGCAGTTTATCGATGGGGAGGACAGGCGTATTCGAGCAGTACTTC
TRBV5-1	TRBJ1-2	.	.	CASSSENYGYTF	TGCGCCAGCAGTAGTGAGAACTATGGCTACACCTTC
TRBV14	TRBJ2-7	.	.	CASSRFLGSYEQYF	TGTGCCAGCAGCCGTTTTTTAGGTAGCTACGAGCAGTACTTC
TRBV28	TRBJ2-7	.	.	CASSLLGQGGHEQYF	TGTGCCAGCAGTTTACTTGGTCAGGGGGGACACGAGCAGTACTTC
TRBV27	TRBJ2-7	.	.	CASRLRGMRDEQYF	TGTGCCAGCCGCCTCCGAGGGATGAGGGACGAGCAGTACTTC
TRBV6-1	TRBJ1-5	TRBD1	.	CASSTTGVNQPQHF	TGTGCCAGTTCTACTACAGGGGTAAATCAGCCCCAGCATTTT
TRBV6-5	TRBJ2-7	.	.	CASSYPGTGEQYF	TGTGCCAGCAGTTACCCCGGGACTGGGGAGCAGTACTTC
TRBV19	TRBJ1-1	.	.	CASSISRTEPTEAFF	TGTGCCAGTAGTATCTCCCGGACAGAGCCCACTGAAGCTTTCTTT
TRBV2	TRBJ1-2	.	.	CASSVDSQSYGYTF	TGTGCCAGCAGTGTCGATAGCCAGTCCTATGGCTACACCTTC
TRBV9	TRBJ1-1	.	.	CASSVLGGQAFF	TGTGCCAGCAGCGTTCTGGGCGGTCAAGCTTTCTTT
TRBV5-5	TRBJ1-1	.	.	CASSFGGNTEAFF	TGTGCCAGCAGCTTCGGAGGAAACACTGAAGCTTTCTTT
TRBV5-6	TRBJ2-7	TRBD1	.	CASSLETGDYEQYF	TGTGCCAGCAGCTTGGAGACAGGGGATTACGAGCAGTACTTC
TRBV18	TRBJ1-3	.	.	CASSPSGSSGNTIYF	TGTGCCAGCTCTCCCTCTGGGAGCTCTGGAAACACCATATATTTT
TRBV5-1	TRBJ2-2	TRBD1	.	CASSRGQGAVSGELFF	TGCGCCAGCAGCAGAGGACAGGGGGCGGTTTCCGGGGAGCTGTTTTTT
TRBV4-2	TRBJ2-1	.	medium-sized	CASSLGAVDNEQFF	TGTGCCAGCTCTCTAGGGGCGGTCGACAATGAGCAGTTCTTC
TRBV28	TRBJ2-5	.	.	CASSLGETQYF	TGTGCCAGCAGTTTAGGAGAGACCCAGTACTTC
TRBV7-2	TRBJ2-3	TRBD2	.	CASSPSLAGEEQYF	TGTGCCAGCAGCCCTTCTTTAGCGGGAGAGGAGCAGTATTTT